This T cell receptor beta chain stems from a study of blood T cells in healthy people across ages. The CDR3 contains 14 residues. The V gene's germline CDR1 is SGHRS and CDR2 YFSETQ. Between the trimmed V and J ends, which lost 0 bases and 3 bases, there was a span of 9 bases. Sample-barcoded 5' priming and a J-beta primer mix drove a second PCR of about 6 to 12 cycles. TCRdb itself ran the 5' RACE reads through MiXCR, one entry per CDR3 protein. In the table there are 650,000 to 1,000,000 distinct CDR3 sequences, about 47% of which are singletons. PBMCs were isolated at a quantity of at least 6.5 million per sample.

The gene calls are TRBV5-1 and TRBJ1-1; TRBD1 might be the D (5 bases). The TCR sequence derives from a man aged 80 or over in good health. The sample comprised blood. CDR3 nucleotide sequence: TGCGCCAGCAGCTTGGGGACAATACACACTGAAGCTTTCTTT. Translating it yields CASSLGTIHTEAFF.